This is a list of T cell receptor beta chains from one sample in a study of blood T cell repertoires in COVID-19. The data were produced by immunoSEQ multiplex PCR, yet TCRdb's version contains in-frame clones alone and is incomplete. The sample yields 200,000 to 250,000 clones, 85% to 90% seen once. Sequencing was done on a sample of peripheral blood. These receptors originate from a man in his 60s who had recovered from COVID-19. The CDR3 runs from the conserved cysteine through the conserved F or W. A D gene is named only where the DNA matches it firmly. Clone size is stated in some rows and not others, as once, few, many or a class when expanded.

size: -; D: -; J: TRBJ1-5; V: TRBV19; CDR3: CASSIAGGWQPQHF
size: -; D: -; J: TRBJ2-3; V: TRBV18; CDR3: CASSPRVEWIGTDTQYF
size: -; D: TRBD1; J: TRBJ1-4; V: TRBV9; CDR3: CASSVDATGNEKLFF
size: -; D: TRBD2; J: TRBJ2-7; V: TRBV18; CDR3: CASSPLTLAGVASYEQYF
size: -; D: TRBD2; J: TRBJ2-1; V: TRBV6-6; CDR3: CASRREGLYNEQFF
size: -; D: -; J: TRBJ2-7; V: TRBV11-3; CDR3: CASSMGGPSYEQYF
size: -; D: -; J: TRBJ2-3; V: TRBV6-2/TRBV6-3; CDR3: CASSYSGGATDTQYF
size: -; D: TRBD1; J: TRBJ2-5; V: TRBV11-2; CDR3: CASSLRTGGNQETQYF
size: once; D: -; J: TRBJ2-7; V: TRBV18; CDR3: CASSPEQAYEQYF
size: -; D: -; J: TRBJ1-1; V: TRBV30; CDR3: CAWRPGQREAFF
size: -; D: TRBD1; J: TRBJ1-5; V: TRBV18; CDR3: CASSPLGQASQPQHF
size: -; D: TRBD2; J: TRBJ2-1; V: TRBV24-1; CDR3: CATRTSGSRNEQFF
size: -; D: -; J: TRBJ2-5; V: TRBV7-9; CDR3: CASGLSGQETQYF
size: -; D: -; J: TRBJ2-5; V: TRBV7-7; CDR3: CASSLGTGQGETQYF
size: -; D: TRBD2; J: TRBJ2-3; V: TRBV7-2; CDR3: CASSLDLAGGRDTQYF
size: -; D: -; J: TRBJ1-4; V: TRBV5-1; CDR3: CASSPAGEKLFF
size: -; D: TRBD2; J: TRBJ2-1; V: TRBV2; CDR3: CASSETGGPYNEQFF
size: -; D: TRBD2; J: TRBJ2-3; V: TRBV5-1; CDR3: CASSLEGTSGGTATDTQYF
size: -; D: -; J: TRBJ1-4; V: TRBV7-2; CDR3: CASSPGGGRGSEKLFF
size: once; D: -; J: TRBJ1-2; V: TRBV9; CDR3: CASSVGAGFGYTF
size: -; D: -; J: TRBJ1-3; V: TRBV6-5; CDR3: CASSYGVGAGNTIYF
size: -; D: -; J: TRBJ2-5; V: TRBV7-9; CDR3: CASSPYGLEETQYF
size: -; D: TRBD1; J: TRBJ2-5; V: TRBV6-6; CDR3: CASRLTGEETQYF
size: once; D: -; J: TRBJ1-2; V: TRBV7-9; CDR3: CASSPGTYGYTF
size: -; D: -; J: TRBJ2-1; V: TRBV6-4; CDR3: CASSDFAGWGEQFF
size: -; D: TRBD2; J: TRBJ2-5; V: TRBV6-6; CDR3: CASRLAGQETQYF
size: few; D: TRBD1; J: TRBJ1-2; V: TRBV6-5; CDR3: CASNDRALHYGYTF
size: -; D: -; J: TRBJ2-7; V: TRBV18; CDR3: CASASGTFNEQYF
size: -; D: TRBD2; J: TRBJ2-5; V: TRBV9; CDR3: CASSTSSGMMETQYF
size: -; D: -; J: TRBJ1-4; V: TRBV7-3; CDR3: CASSLCRESATNEKLFF
size: -; D: -; J: TRBJ2-4; V: TRBV5-1; CDR3: CASSSQGESARAKNIQYF
size: few; D: -; J: TRBJ2-6; V: TRBV10-3; CDR3: CAIPAGASSGANVLTF
size: -; D: -; J: TRBJ2-5; V: TRBV30; CDR3: CASGTRQETQYF
size: -; D: -; J: TRBJ2-1; V: TRBV6-1; CDR3: CASSPSHNEQFF
size: -; D: TRBD1; J: TRBJ1-2; V: TRBV27; CDR3: CASKGAGSNYGYTF
size: -; D: -; J: TRBJ1-1; V: TRBV15; CDR3: CATSRDQNTEAFF
size: -; D: TRBD1; J: TRBJ2-7; V: TRBV3-1/TRBV3-2; CDR3: CASSQGTAYEQYF
size: -; D: -; J: TRBJ1-5; V: TRBV6-2/TRBV6-3; CDR3: CASSYGQFGENQPQHF
size: -; D: -; J: TRBJ1-4; V: TRBV7-8; CDR3: CASSPGGLLGNEKLFF
size: few; D: -; J: TRBJ1-5; V: TRBV5-1; CDR3: CASSLDLASNQPQHF
size: few; D: -; J: TRBJ1-2; V: TRBV19; CDR3: CASSPLGGAPTSNYGYTF
size: -; D: TRBD1; J: TRBJ2-6; V: TRBV3-1/TRBV3-2; CDR3: CASSRGDSSSGANVLTF
size: -; D: TRBD1; J: TRBJ1-1; V: TRBV5-1; CDR3: CASSSGTGGTEAFF
size: -; D: -; J: TRBJ1-6; V: TRBV2; CDR3: CASSAPGVGGSPLHF
size: -; D: -; J: TRBJ2-5; V: TRBV5-1; CDR3: CASSSNQETQYF
size: few; D: -; J: TRBJ1-6; V: TRBV11-2; CDR3: CASSPDARDIYNSPLHF
size: -; D: TRBD1; J: TRBJ1-3; V: TRBV29-1; CDR3: CSVVRDRENTIYF
size: once; D: -; J: TRBJ1-2; V: TRBV6-1; CDR3: CASSEVAGFNYGYTF
size: -; D: TRBD1; J: TRBJ1-2; V: TRBV5-1; CDR3: CASSLSPGTGASNYGYTF
size: -; D: TRBD1; J: TRBJ1-1; V: TRBV10-3; CDR3: CAIRPGQGRNFNSEAFF
size: -; D: TRBD2; J: TRBJ2-1; V: TRBV30; CDR3: CAWTPLRASGGPRKFF
size: -; D: TRBD1; J: TRBJ2-2; V: TRBV4-3; CDR3: CASSQGGGQGRAGELFF
size: -; D: TRBD2; J: TRBJ2-4; V: TRBV5-4; CDR3: CASTGGGAGGRNIQYF
size: -; D: -; J: TRBJ2-7; V: TRBV21-1; CDR3: CASSKEGELVAGEGEQYF
size: -; D: TRBD2; J: TRBJ2-5; V: TRBV9; CDR3: CASSPSGGTGTQYF
size: -; D: -; J: TRBJ2-2; V: TRBV12-3/TRBV12-4; CDR3: CASRGHLTGELFF
size: -; D: -; J: TRBJ1-4; V: TRBV10-2; CDR3: CASSAPGKLFF